Following are 15 T cell receptor beta chains from one sample sequenced in a study of T cells in women clearing cervical HPV infection. The protocol was immunoSEQ multiplex PCR, while the TCRdb copy is restricted to in-frame clones and leaves out a portion. The sample has 20,000 to 25,000 clones. The sequenced material came from blood buffy coat. The receptors were gathered from a woman between 18 and 75 years old with a cervical HPV16 infection that either progressed to CIN3+ or cleared (not recorded which).

About this clone itself: The read comes to an end 3 residues before the CDR3 does, leaving the germline J gene to fill in the end. This chain connects TRBV5-1 to TRBJ2-1, with 8 bases lining up with TRBD1. V was pared by 0 bases and J by 7 bases, with 6 bases of the junction left unmatched. The length of the CDR3 is 15 residues. Per the germline V gene, CDR1 is SGHRS and CDR2 is YFSETQ. The part of the CDR3 DNA that was read is TGCGCCAGCAGCTTGGGGACAGGGATGACAAATGAG. It codes for CASSLGTGMTNE. The entire CDR3 reads CASSLGTGMTNEQFF. Full variable domain (remainder filled in from reference TRBV5-1 and TRBJ2-1): KAGVTQTPRYLIKTRGQQVTLSCSPISGHRSVSWYQQTPGQGLQFLFEYFSETQRNKGNFPGRFSGRQFSNSRSEMNVSTLELGDSALYLCASSLGTGMTNEQFFGPGTRLTVL.

As to this clone: The read ends 3 residues before the CDR3 terminus; that terminus is restored from the germline J gene. This specimen includes other DNA sequences encoding the same CDR3. This chain connects TRBV13 to TRBJ1-3; D possibly corresponds to TRBD1 (5 bases). CDR1 PRHDT and CDR2 FYEKMQ come from the germline V gene (reference sequence). The CDR3 is 14 residues long. V was cut by 2 bases and J by 2 bases, with 7 bases left in between. CDR3 DNA, as far as it was read: TGTGCCAGCAGCTTATGGGGCCCTGGAAACACC. Its translation is CASSLWGPGNT. The whole CDR3 protein is CASSLWGPGNTIYF.

CDR3 DNA, as far as it was read: TGTGCCAGCAGCTTACCGGGACAC. Protein sequence: CASSLPGH. In full, the CDR3 is CASSLPGHYTF. This chain links TRBV7-9 with TRBJ1-2; perhaps TRBD1 as D (6 bases). The observed sequence ends 3 residues before the CDR3 terminus, with the missing tail filled in from the germline J gene. CDR1 and CDR2 (germline): SEHNR, FQNEAQ (reference sequence). This CDR3 is 11 amino acids long.

Notes on this clone: The sequenced fragment ends 3 residues before the CDR3 boundary, so the rest is inferred from the germline J gene. The rearrangement links TRBV18 to TRBJ2-2; a possible D gene is TRBD2 (7 bases). Trimming stripped 0 bases from V and 7 bases from J, with 12 bases between. Germline lookup yields CDR1 KGHSH and CDR2 LQKENI. The length of the CDR3 is 15 residues. The sequenced part of the CDR3 DNA is TGTGCCAGCTCACCACCGGCGGGGGCGAACGGGGAG. Protein product: CASSPPAGANGE. The complete CDR3 reads CASSPPAGANGELFF.

Concerning this clone itself: The read is 3 residues too short to cover the CDR3 end, so that end is filled in from the germline J gene. The chain carries TRBV2 and TRBJ2-7; TRBD1 might be the D (6 bases). Trimming removed 7 bases from V and 5 bases from J, with 6 bases in between. Germline V gene data show CDR1 as SNHLY and CDR2 as FYNNEI. CDR3 length: 10 amino acids. The sequenced part of the CDR3 DNA is TGTGCCAGCAACAGGGACGAG. It translates to CASNRDE. The full CDR3 sequence reads CASNRDEQYF.

About this clone itself: The CDR3 end is not reached by the read, which stops 3 residues before it; the germline J gene fills it in. The chain employs TRBV28 and TRBJ1-5; 9 positions agree with TRBD1. The CDR3 runs 18 residues. CDR1 and CDR2 from the germline V gene are MDHEN and SYDVKM. The trim removed 3 bases at V and 5 bases at J, leaving 14 bases unmatched. CDR3 in amino acids: CASSLEQGAPHHHQPQHF. The covered CDR3 bases are TGTGCCAGCAGTTTGGAACAGGGGGCACCCCACCACCATCAGCCC.

With regard to this clone: At one boundary the junction diverges from the germline segment, which might be a read error. The read terminates 3 residues before the CDR3 end, so the remaining end is supplied by the germline J gene. The chain combines TRBV18 with TRBJ2-7; D is unclear. The CDR3 length is 13 residues. CDR1 and CDR2 (germline): KGHSH, LQKENI. The CDR3 reads CASSPGNSCEQYF. CDR3 bases read: TGTGCCAGCTCACCGGGCAACTCCTGCGAG.

In regard to this clone: The CDR3 goes on 3 residues after the read ends, and that part is filled in from the germline J gene. The V gene is TRBV12-3 or TRBV12-4, the J gene TRBJ2-7, with 7 bases identical to TRBD2. The junction had 0 bases not matched to a gene; V was cut back by 3 bases and J by 4 bases. The CDR3 spans 12 residues. CDR3 residues: CASSLRGYEQYF. Partial CDR3 DNA: TGTGCCAGCAGTTTGCGGGGGTACGAG.

In the case of this clone: The read gets to within 3 residues of the CDR3 end, and the germline J gene fills in the rest. The V gene is TRBV5-1, the J gene TRBJ1-1; possibly TRBD1 for D (6 bases). Germline V gene sequence: CDR1 SGHRS, CDR2 YFSETQ. V lost 0 bases and J lost 2, with 8 bases in between. The CDR3 runs 14 residues. Partial CDR3 DNA: TGCGCCAGCAGCTTGGACAGGGACAACACTGAA. Its translation: CASSLDRDNTE. The CDR3 as a whole reads CASSLDRDNTEAFF.

Remarks on this clone: The CDR3 is cut off 3 residues early in the read; its end comes from the germline J gene. The chain carries TRBV19 and TRBJ2-1, with TRBD2 matching over 12 bases. From germline, CDR1 is LNHDA and CDR2 SQIVND (reference sequence). The CDR3 has 15 amino acids. The trim removed 6 bases at V and 9 bases at J, leaving 9 bases unmatched. CDR3 DNA, as far as it was read: TGTGCCAGTAGCAATCTAGCGGGGGGGCATAGTGAG. This sequence encodes CASSNLAGGHSE. The CDR3, in full, reads CASSNLAGGHSEQFF.

Of note for this clone: The sample holds other DNA sequences that translate to the same CDR3. The DNA read from the CDR3 is TGTGCCTGGAGTAGATTAAGGGCCTCTGGAAACACC. Translating it yields CAWSRLRASGNT. The whole CDR3 protein is CAWSRLRASGNTIYF. The chain combines TRBV30 with TRBJ1-3; D is undetermined. The missing CDR3 end, 3 residues past where the read stops, is filled in from the germline J gene. V was trimmed by 2 bases and J by 0 bases, leaving 11 bases between them. Germline CDR1 GTSNPN, CDR2 SVGIG (reference sequence). The CDR3 is 15 residues long.

About this clone: Read coverage stops 3 residues before the CDR3 terminus; the germline J gene supplies the remainder. This chain connects TRBV19 to TRBJ2-3; a possible D gene is TRBD1 (6 bases). The length of the CDR3 is 13 residues. V lost 9 bases and J 5 bases, leaving 15 bases between the germline ends. From germline, CDR1 is LNHDA and CDR2 SQIVND (reference sequence). The sequenced part of the CDR3 DNA is TGTGCCAGCAAGCTACACAGGGTAGATACG. Translating it yields CASKLHRVDT. The whole CDR3 sequence is CASKLHRVDTQYF.

A word on this clone: The CDR3 goes on 3 residues after the read ends, and that part is filled in from the germline J gene. The genes are TRBV2 and TRBJ2-1, with 11 bases lining up with TRBD2. CDR1 is SNHLY, CDR2 FYNNEI, per germline. CDR3 length: 17 amino acids. Germline trimming cut 6 bases from V and 3 bases from J; bases unmatched to any gene: 10. The CDR3 loop is CASSPRLAGSFYNEQFF. CDR3 DNA (partial): TGTGCCAGCAGCCCCAGACTAGCGGGAAGTTTCTACAATGAG. Combining the CDR3 with reference TRBV2 and TRBJ2-1 gives the whole variable domain EPEVTQTPSHQVTQMGQEVILRCVPISNHLYFYWYRQILGQKVEFLVSFYNNEISEKSEIFDDQFSVERPDGSNFTLKIRSTKLEDSAMYFCASSPRLAGSFYNEQFFGPGTRLTVL.

Notes on this clone: The read gets to within 3 residues of the CDR3 end, and the germline J gene fills in the rest. This chain uses TRBV20-1 with TRBJ1-4; TRBD1 might be the D (6 bases). The CDR3 has 15 residues. Germline CDR1 reads DFQATT; CDR2 reads SNEGSKA (reference sequence). V was trimmed by 6 bases and J by 8 bases, leaving 22 bases between them. CDR3 sequence reads: CSAQEGVWGREKLFF. The part of the CDR3 DNA that was read is TGCAGTGCACAAGAGGGGGTTTGGGGGAGGGAAAAA.

Comments on this clone: Coverage ceases 3 residues before the CDR3 finishes, and the germline J gene fills in the end. The chain recombines TRBV7-3 with TRBJ2-3, with 9 bases lining up with TRBD2. The V segment lost 5 bases and the J segment 4 bases; nucleotides outside the gene matches: 7. The CDR3 runs to 15 residues. Germline V gene sequence: CDR1 SGHTA, CDR2 FQGTGA. The CDR3 DNA, read in part, is TGTGCCAGCAGCCCCGCGGGGGGGGTTTCAGATACG. This sequence encodes CASSPAGGVSDT. The entire CDR3 protein reads CASSPAGGVSDTQYF.